These 31 T cell receptor beta chains came from one sample sequenced in a study of cytomegalovirus exposure and HLA in healthy donors. Primers: 60 Vbeta forward and 13 Jbeta reverse. Sequencing used immunoSEQ multiplex PCR; TCRdb keeps in-frame clones, though not all of them. The sample yields more than 150,000 clones, roughly 80% seen once. What was sequenced was PBMCs. The source of these receptors is a man aged 45-65 years in good health and CMV-seronegative.

This chain connects TRBV4-1 to TRBJ1-1; D gene unclear. Per germline, CDR1 MGHRA and CDR2 YSYEKL. V lost 2 bases to trimming and J lost 0 bases, with 7 bases between them. The CDR3 extends over 14 amino acids. CDR3 sequence (DNA): TGCGCCAGCAGCCAACTCCGGGTGAACACTGAAGCTTTCTTT. Protein product: CASSQLRVNTEAFF.

The chain combines TRBV10-3 with TRBJ2-3; D is uncertain. The ends were cut back, 2 bases at V and 3 bases at J, with 6 bases in the middle. The CDR3 runs to 13 residues. Germline loops: CDR1 ENHRY, CDR2 SYGVKD. CDR3 DNA: TGTGCCATCAGTGAGACCACAACAGATACGCAGTATTTT. It codes for CAISETTTDTQYF.

The table lists this clone with a few counts. The genes are TRBV5-8 and TRBJ2-1; 9 bases map to TRBD1. V shed 4 bases and J 10 bases; nucleotides not matched to a gene: 9. Germline V gives CDR1 SGHTS, CDR2 YDEGEE. The CDR3 consists of 14 residues. CDR3 sequence (DNA): TGTGCCAGCAGCAAGCGGGACAGGGACGGGGAGCAGTTCTTC. It specifies CASSKRDRDGEQFF. Full variable domain (rest looked up from reference TRBV5-8 and TRBJ2-1): EAGVTQSPTHLIKTRGQQATLRCSPISGHTSVYWYQQALGLGLQFLLWYDEGEERNRGNFPPRFSGRQFPNYSSELNVNALELEDSALYLCASSKRDRDGEQFFGPGTRLTVL.

The gene calls are TRBV5-1 and TRBJ1-1; 7 bases agree with TRBD1. V dropped 3 bases and J dropped 0; count of bases not matched to a gene: 2. CDR1 is SGHRS and CDR2 is YFSETQ in the germline V gene. The CDR3 extends over 14 amino acids. The CDR3 loop reads CASSSGQLNTEAFF. The CDR3 DNA is TGCGCCAGCAGCTCGGGACAGCTGAACACTGAAGCTTTCTTT.

This chain joins TRBV7-8 and TRBJ1-1; D is perhaps TRBD1 (5 bases). The V end lost 3 bases, the J end lost 8 bases, and 13 bases lay between the germline ends. CDR1 SGHVS and CDR2 FQNEAQ come from the germline V gene. The CDR3 has 13 residues. DNA for the CDR3: TGTGCCAGCAGCTTGAGGGACGGGGGGGAAGCTTTCTTT. Translating gives CASSLRDGGEAFF.

This chain uses TRBV5-4 with TRBJ2-4; D gene uncertain. Germline-derived CDR1 and CDR2 are SGHNT and YYREEE (reference sequence). Trimming stripped 0 bases from V and 0 bases from J, with 10 bases between. The CDR3 spans 16 residues. The CDR3 bases are TGTGCCAGCAGCTTGGATTATAGTCTAGCCAAAAACATTCAGTACTTC. Amino acid sequence: CASSLDYSLAKNIQYF.

This rearrangement joins TRBV6-1 to TRBJ2-1; possibly TRBD1 for D (5 bases). Germline V gene data show CDR1 as MNHNS and CDR2 as SASEGT. The CDR3 totals 13 residues. Trimming removed 4 bases from V and 7 bases from J, with 11 bases in between. The CDR3 DNA follows: TGTGCCAGCAGTGTAACCAGGGATAATGAGCAGTTCTTC. It translates to CASSVTRDNEQFF.

V is TRBV30 and J is TRBJ2-2; possibly TRBD2 for D (5 bases). The germline V gene encodes CDR1 GTSNPN and CDR2 SVGIG (reference sequence). The CDR3 covers 16 residues. V was trimmed by 4 bases and J by 1 base, leaving 16 bases between them. The CDR3 is CAWNNRWTRNTGELFF. The CDR3 DNA sequence: TGTGCCTGGAATAACCGTTGGACTCGGAACACCGGGGAGCTGTTTTTT.

CDR3 bases: TGTGCCAGCAGCTTAGACCTCAACTCGAGGGAGCAGTTCTTC. Translated: CASSLDLNSREQFF. This rearrangement joins TRBV7-2 to TRBJ2-1; D not certain. The CDR3 loop spans 14 amino acids. Trimming took 1 base from V and 10 from J, leaving 14 bases between them. In germline, CDR1 is SGHTA, CDR2 FQGNSA.

This rearrangement joins TRBV11-2 to TRBJ1-3, with 9 bases aligning to TRBD1. Per the germline V gene, CDR1 is SGHAT and CDR2 is FQNNGV. The CDR3 is made up of 15 amino acids. Germline trimming cut 7 bases from V and 2 bases from J; bases unmatched to any gene: 6. As DNA, the CDR3 is TGTGCCAGCATCAGGGGACAGGGAACTGGAAACACCATATATTTT. As protein: CASIRGQGTGNTIYF.

The rearrangement links TRBV6-6 to TRBJ2-5; a weak D match, TRBD1 (6 bases). The J call may be incorrect, as the DNA end agrees better with TRBJ2-7. The CDR3 spans 15 residues. Per germline, CDR1 MNHNY and CDR2 SVGAGI (reference sequence). The CDR3 region has the DNA TGTGCCAGCAGTTACAAGGGACAAAATCTCTACGAGCAGTACTTC. This codes for CASSYKGQNLYEQYF.

The gene calls are TRBV5-1 and TRBJ2-2; TRBD2 aligns across 13 bases. The germline V gene encodes CDR1 SGHRS and CDR2 YFSETQ. CDR3 length: 15 residues. The J segment lost 6 bases and the V segment lost 4 bases, leaving 3 bases of the junction unmatched. CDR3 nucleotide sequence: TGCGCCAGCAGCACTAGCGGGGGGGCCTCCGGGGAGCTGTTTTTT. This translates into CASSTSGGASGELFF.

This clone was detected only once. A junction boundary mismatches the germline segment, possibly from a read error. The V call is TRBV7-9, the J call TRBJ2-1; TRBD2 is a possible D gene (6 bases). The germline V gene encodes CDR1 SEHNR and CDR2 FQNEAQ (reference sequence). The CDR3 runs to 14 residues. CDR3 loop: CSSSHTRRGNEQFF. For the CDR3, the DNA is TGTTCCAGCAGCCATACTCGGAGGGGCAATGAGCAGTTCTTC.

The V and J genes are TRBV30 and TRBJ2-1, with no clear D. The ends were cut back, 1 base at V and 6 bases at J, with 4 bases in the middle. CDR3 length equals 11 residues. Germline V lookup: CDR1 GTSNPN, CDR2 SVGIG (reference sequence). The CDR3 DNA reads as TGTGCCTGGAGTGGGGCCAATGAGCAGTTCTTC. As protein: CAWSGANEQFF.

The chain couples TRBV5-4 to TRBJ2-5; D possibly corresponds to TRBD2 (5 bases). The CDR3 covers 15 residues. The V end lost 0 bases, the J end lost 0 bases, and 9 bases lay between the germline ends. CDR1 and CDR2 (germline): SGHNT, YYREEE (reference sequence). CDR3 residues: CASSLGRTYQETQYF. The CDR3 nucleotides are TGTGCCAGCAGCTTGGGGAGGACTTACCAAGAGACCCAGTACTTC.

The genes are TRBV10-3 and TRBJ2-7; TRBD1 aligns across 7 bases. CDR1 is ENHRY and CDR2 is SYGVKD in the germline V gene. Unmatched junction bases numbered 3, after V lost 2 bases and J lost 2 bases. CDR3 length: 14 amino acids. CDR3 coding DNA: TGTGCCATCAGTGAGGCAGGGGGTACCTACGAGCAGTACTTC. Its translation: CAISEAGGTYEQYF.

The CDR3 region is CASSLGSQLYGYTF. DNA for the CDR3: TGTGCCAGCAGCTTAGGGAGTCAACTCTATGGCTACACCTTC. The V call is TRBV7-9, the J call TRBJ1-2; D gene unclear. Looked up from germline, CDR1 is SEHNR and CDR2 is FQNEAQ (reference sequence). The germline V and J ends were trimmed by 1 base and 4 bases, with 10 bases remaining between them. This CDR3 comprises 14 residues.

V gene TRBV27 combines with J gene TRBJ2-5; D possibly corresponds to TRBD2 (6 bases). The CDR3 sequence is 13 residues long. V lost 5 bases, J lost 7 bases, and 14 bases lay in between. CDR1 MNHEY and CDR2 SMNVEV come from the germline V gene (reference sequence). CDR3 DNA sequence: TGTGCCAGCAGTCTGACCTGGAGGGCGACCCAGTACTTC. Residues: CASSLTWRATQYF.

The rearrangement joins TRBV11-2 to TRBJ2-7; TRBD1 is a possible D gene (6 bases). Germline CDR1 and CDR2: SGHAT and FQNNGV. Between the trimmed V and J ends, which lost 5 bases and 4 bases, there was a span of 18 bases. This CDR3 has 15 amino acids. The DNA of the CDR3 is TGTGCCAGCAGCCGCCCCCCCAGGGGTGGGTACGAGCAGTACTTC. Its translation: CASSRPPRGGYEQYF. Looking up the rest from reference TRBV11-2 and TRBJ2-7 gives the full variable domain: EAGVAQSPRYKIIEKRQSVAFWCNPISGHATLYWYQQILGQGPKLLIQFQNNGVVDDSQLPKDRFSAERLKGVDSTLKIQPAKLEDSAVYLCASSRPPRGGYEQYFGPGTRLTVT.

The chain is built from TRBV27 and TRBJ2-3; 10 bases line up with TRBD1. The V and J ends lost 6 bases and 6 bases, in that order; junction bases with no gene match: 6. The CDR3 covers 14 residues. The germline CDR1 and CDR2 sequences are MNHEY and SMNVEV (reference sequence). CDR3 sequence reads: CASSRRQGADTQYF. DNA of the CDR3: TGTGCCAGCAGCCGCCGACAGGGGGCGGATACGCAGTATTTT.

The V and J genes are TRBV21-1 and TRBJ2-1; the table's TRBD1 call for D was not verified on the DNA. TRBV21-1 is a pseudogene locus. This CDR3 region has 17 residues. The CDR3 coding sequence is TGTGCCAGCAGCAACGTCGCAGGGGCCCCTTTAACGAATGAGCAGTTCTTC. Its protein is CASSNVAGAPLTNEQFF.

DNA for the CDR3: TGTGCCAGCAGAGTCCCGGAGCGGGGGGTCACAGATACGCAGTATTTT. It translates to CASRVPERGVTDTQYF. This chain joins TRBV2 and TRBJ2-3; 9 bases are shared with TRBD2. The CDR3 is made up of 16 amino acids. J was trimmed by 2 bases and V by 6 bases; bases with no gene match: 9. From germline, CDR1 is SNHLY and CDR2 FYNNEI.

The gene calls are TRBV18 and TRBJ2-7; TRBD2 aligns across 7 bases. Germline V gene lookup returns CDR1 KGHSH and CDR2 LQKENI. This CDR3 region has 14 residues. The V gene end was trimmed by 10 bases and the J gene end by 2 bases; junction bases not matched to a gene: 11. CDR3 in DNA: TGTGCCACCAGCCGGGGGGACGGGCCCTACGAGCAGTACTTC. Protein product: CATSRGDGPYEQYF.

In the case of this clone: One junction end does not reproduce the germline sequence, and a read error may be involved. V usage is TRBV7-9 and J usage is TRBJ1-2; D perhaps matches TRBD1 (5 bases). Germline V gene data show CDR1 as SEHNR and CDR2 as FQNEAQ (reference sequence). The CDR3 covers 14 residues. The CDR3 sequence: CSSSSRWGSVGYTF. The CDR3 DNA reads TGTTCCAGCAGCTCTAGATGGGGCTCTGTGGGCTACACCTTC.

The J gene is TRBJ1-4, the V gene TRBV5-1; D is perhaps TRBD1 (5 bases). Germline CDR1 and CDR2: SGHRS and YFSETQ. V was pared by 2 bases and J by 10 bases, with 15 bases between. The CDR3 is 14 amino acids. The CDR3 spells CASSLSAAQGKLFF. CDR3 nucleotides: TGCGCCAGCAGCTTATCGGCTGCCCAGGGAAAACTGTTTTTT.

V is TRBV2 and J is TRBJ2-7, with 10 bases aligning to TRBD1. Germline assignment: CDR1 SNHLY and CDR2 FYNNEI. The CDR3 has 14 residues. Unmatched junction bases numbered 9, after V lost 6 bases and J lost 7 bases. As DNA, the CDR3 is TGTGCCAGCAGCCCTACGGACAGGGGGAAAGAGCAGTACTTC. Its translation is CASSPTDRGKEQYF.

The chain has TRBV5-4 and TRBJ2-1, with D possibly matching TRBD2 (6 bases). Trimming stripped 4 bases from V and 1 base from J, with 9 bases between. Per the germline V gene, CDR1 is SGHNT and CDR2 is YYREEE (reference sequence). This CDR3 contains 14 residues. The CDR3 loop is CASSLRGSYNEQFF. The CDR3 DNA reads TGTGCCAGCAGCCTTCGGGGGTCCTACAATGAGCAGTTCTTC.

This clone was counted between two and nine times. Sequence at one end of the junction differs from germline and may be a read error. Other DNA sequences in the same sample also yield this CDR3. The V call is TRBV7-9, the J call TRBJ2-7; D uncertain. Germline-derived CDR1 and CDR2 are SEHNR and FQNEAQ (reference sequence). The CDR3 sequence is 11 residues long. The CDR3 region is CSSSSNYEQYF. The DNA for the CDR3 is TGTTCCAGCAGTTCTAACTACGAGCAGTACTTC. The complete variable domain, with remaining parts taken from reference TRBV7-9 and TRBJ2-7, reads DTGVSQNPRHKITKRGQNVTFRCDPISEHNRLYWYRQTLGQGPEFLTYFQNEAQLEKSRLLSDRFSAERPKGSFSTLEIQRTEQGDSAMYLCSSSSNYEQYFGPGTRLTVT.

The genes are TRBV7-9 and TRBJ2-5; weak D call: TRBD2 (6 bases). Between the trimmed V and J ends, which lost 7 bases and 5 bases, there was a span of 14 bases. Looked up from germline, CDR1 is SEHNR and CDR2 is FQNEAQ (reference sequence). The CDR3 has 13 residues. CDR3 sequence (DNA): TGTGCCAGCACCCCCGGGGGATGGGAGACCCAGTACTTC. It yields the protein CASTPGGWETQYF.

The CDR3 DNA is TGTGCCACCAGCAGCAACTCCGGGGGAGCTTTCTTT. This gives the protein CATSSNSGGAFF. J is TRBJ1-1 and V is TRBV15; D possibly corresponds to TRBD1 (5 bases). V was cut by 3 bases and J by 10 bases, with 12 bases left in between. Germline assignment: CDR1 LNHNV and CDR2 YYDKDF (reference sequence). The CDR3 loop spans 12 amino acids.

The chain employs TRBV4-1 and TRBJ1-1, with D possibly being TRBD1 (6 bases). Trimming took 3 bases from V and 3 from J, leaving 14 bases between them. The CDR3 runs 15 residues. Germline CDR1 MGHRA, CDR2 YSYEKL. CDR3 protein: CASSHPEGGDTEAFF. The DNA for the CDR3 is TGCGCCAGCAGCCATCCCGAAGGGGGAGACACTGAAGCTTTCTTT.